Listed here are 22 T cell receptor beta chains from one sample, sequenced in a study of blood T cell repertoires in COVID-19. Here immunoSEQ multiplex PCR was the method, and the copy in TCRdb shows in-frame clones only, minus some. Here the sample spans under 300,000 clones, about 83% being singletons. Source material: peripheral blood. The receptors derive from a man older than 75 with acute or convalescent COVID-19.

The J gene is TRBJ2-7, the V gene TRBV5-1, with 9 bases that match TRBD2. V trimming: 5 bases; J trimming: 7 bases; junction bases outside the gene matches: 19. The germline V gene has CDR1 SGHRS and CDR2 YFSETQ. CDR3 length: 17 amino acids. The CDR3 coding sequence is TGCGCCAGCAGTCCTGGGCTGTTCGCGGGAGGGCCGAGGGAGCAGTACTTC. It specifies CASSPGLFAGGPREQYF. Combining the CDR3 with reference TRBV5-1 and TRBJ2-7 gives the whole variable domain KAGVTQTPRYLIKTRGQQVTLSCSPISGHRSVSWYQQTPGQGLQFLFEYFSETQRNKGNFPGRFSGRQFSNSRSEMNVSTLELGDSALYLCASSPGLFAGGPREQYFGPGTRLTVT.

The gene calls are TRBV5-1 and TRBJ1-1, with a tentative D call TRBD1 (5 bases). Deletions cut 7 bases from V and 1 base from J, with 11 bases between. Germline CDR1 reads SGHRS; CDR2 reads YFSETQ. The length of the CDR3 is 13 residues. Here the CDR3 reads CASSGLSNTEAFF. The CDR3 nucleotides read TGCGCCAGCTCGGGACTCTCGAACACTGAAGCTTTCTTT.

The chain links TRBV28 to TRBJ2-7, with a tentative D call TRBD1 (6 bases). CDR1 is MDHEN, CDR2 SYDVKM, per germline. The ends were cut back, 2 bases at V and 9 bases at J, with 17 bases in the middle. The CDR3 loop spans 14 amino acids. The CDR3 region is CASSLGTSPYGQYF. In DNA, the CDR3 is TGTGCCAGCAGTTTAGGGACAAGCCCGTATGGGCAGTACTTC.

V gene TRBV6-5 combines with J gene TRBJ2-7; TRBD1 is a possible D gene (6 bases). The CDR3 sequence is 14 residues long. In germline, CDR1 is MNHEY, CDR2 SVGAGI. The germline V and J ends were trimmed by 10 bases and 2 bases, with 18 bases remaining between them. CDR3 DNA: TGTGCCACTCAATCCGGGACACTCACCTACGAGCAGTACTTC. Its protein is CATQSGTLTYEQYF.

This chain links TRBV16 with TRBJ1-1; the D is unclear. The CDR3 has 14 amino acids. V lost 4 bases and J 1 base, leaving 10 bases between the germline ends. From germline, CDR1 is KGHSY and CDR2 FQNENV. CDR3 nucleotide sequence: TGTGCCAGCAGCCCCGGGAACGGGAACACTGAAGCTTTCTTT. Its translation is CASSPGNGNTEAFF.

The chain joins TRBV2 to TRBJ1-1; D might be TRBD1 (6 bases). The length of the CDR3 is 11 residues. Germline V gene lookup returns CDR1 SNHLY and CDR2 FYNNEI. The V end lost 2 bases, the J end lost 10 bases, and 8 bases lay between the germline ends. The CDR3 sequence is CASSETGRAFF. For the CDR3, the DNA is TGTGCCAGCAGTGAAACAGGGAGAGCTTTCTTT.

This clone was detected once. This rearrangement joins TRBV7-9 to TRBJ2-1; 14 nucleotides agree with TRBD2. The V and J ends lost 4 bases and 8 bases, in that order; junction bases with no gene match: 10. The CDR3 consists of 17 residues. Germline CDR1 and CDR2: SEHNR and FQNEAQ (reference sequence). The CDR3 sequence: CASSSSPGLAGGYEQFF. The CDR3 bases are TGTGCCAGCAGCTCTAGCCCCGGACTAGCGGGAGGATATGAGCAGTTCTTC.

The chain carries TRBV18 and TRBJ1-1; D unresolved. CDR3 length: 15 amino acids. V lost 0 bases and J lost 1, with 9 bases in between. Germline loops: CDR1 KGHSH, CDR2 LQKENI. CDR3 in amino acids: CASSPPEGGNTEAFF. The DNA for the CDR3 is TGTGCCAGCTCACCACCGGAGGGAGGGAACACTGAAGCTTTCTTT.

The chain employs TRBV5-8 and TRBJ1-6, with D tentatively TRBD1 (5 bases). Germline V gene data show CDR1 as SGHTS and CDR2 as YDEGEE. This CDR3 region has 15 residues. The V gene lost 3 bases and the J gene lost 7 bases, with 14 bases spanning the gap. The CDR3 spells CASSSRGLRNSPLHF. CDR3 bases: TGTGCCAGCAGCTCTCGGGGGTTAAGGAATTCACCCCTCCACTTT.

This sequence joins TRBV6-5 and TRBJ1-2, with 10 bases fitting TRBD1. Trimming at V came to 7 bases and at J to 5 bases, leaving 4 bases not matched to a gene. Germline-derived CDR1 and CDR2 are MNHEY and SVGAGI. This CDR3 has 13 residues. DNA for the CDR3: TGTGCCAGCAAAAAGGGACAGGGGTATGGCTACACCTTC. Amino acids: CASKKGQGYGYTF.

This chain connects TRBV28 to TRBJ2-7; D is ambiguous. CDR3 size: 15 residues. V was pared by 3 bases and J by 0 bases, with 12 bases between. Germline assignment: CDR1 MDHEN and CDR2 SYDVKM. The CDR3 DNA reads TGTGCCAGCAGTTTTGGGCCGGTACCCTCCTACGAGCAGTACTTC. It specifies CASSFGPVPSYEQYF.

V usage is TRBV16 and J usage is TRBJ2-7; no clear D. From germline, CDR1 is KGHSY and CDR2 FQNENV. The V end lost 4 bases, the J end lost 5 bases, and 15 bases lay between the germline ends. This CDR3 is 14 amino acids long. Here the CDR3 DNA reads TGTGCCAGCAGCCCTACCCGCATAGCAAACGAGCAGTACTTC. Its translation: CASSPTRIANEQYF.

J is TRBJ1-5 and V is TRBV27; 11 bases agree with TRBD1. Germline values: CDR1 MNHEY, CDR2 SMNVEV (reference sequence). Trimming cost V 8 bases and J 7 bases; bases outside gene matches: 4. There are 13 residues in the CDR3. DNA for the CDR3: TGTGCCAGCGGAGGGGACAGGGGGCAGCCCCAGCATTTT. Amino acid sequence: CASGGDRGQPQHF.

In DNA form, the CDR3 reads TGTGCCAGCAGTTTTGTGACAGCAAGAAACACCATATATTTT. Its protein product is CASSFVTARNTIYF. The V and J genes are TRBV28 and TRBJ1-3; TRBD1 might be the D (5 bases). V lost 3 bases and J lost 5, with 11 bases in between. Per germline, CDR1 MDHEN and CDR2 SYDVKM. CDR3 size: 14 residues.

About this clone itself: The same CDR3 arises from other DNA sequences in this sample as well. This chain joins TRBV6-2 or TRBV6-3 and TRBJ1-2; a weak D match, TRBD1 (6 bases). The CDR3 is 13 amino acids. V lost 6 bases and J 2 bases, leaving 10 bases between the germline ends. Looked up from germline, CDR1 is MNHEY and CDR2 is SVGEGT. The CDR3 loop reads CASSKQGNYGYTF. The CDR3 DNA sequence: TGTGCCAGCAGCAAACAGGGCAACTATGGCTACACCTTC.

The chain uses TRBV10-3 and TRBJ2-1; 12 bases map to TRBD2. The CDR3 length is 17 residues. In germline, CDR1 is ENHRY, CDR2 SYGVKD. After removal of 0 bases from V and 7 bases from J, the junction contained 7 bases not matched to a gene. CDR3 DNA: TGTGCCATCAGTGAGTCCGGTCGGCTAGCGGGGGGGAATGAGCAGTTCTTC. As protein: CAISESGRLAGGNEQFF.

The sample holds one count of this clone. This rearrangement joins TRBV7-9 to TRBJ1-5, with 7 bases identical to TRBD1. V lost 5 bases to trimming and J lost 4 bases; unmatched junction nucleotides: 5. Germline values: CDR1 SEHNR, CDR2 FQNEAQ (reference sequence). This CDR3 spans 14 amino acids. The CDR3 bases are TGTGCCAGCAGCCGTGACAGGGAGAATCAGCCCCAGCATTTT. Translated: CASSRDRENQPQHF.

V is TRBV15 and J is TRBJ2-1, with 12 positions matching TRBD2. CDR3 length: 13 amino acids. V gave up 8 bases and J gave up 7 bases; unmatched junction bases: 3. From germline, CDR1 is LNHNV and CDR2 YYDKDF (reference sequence). The CDR3 reads CATPSGRENEQFF. The CDR3 DNA reads TGTGCCACCCCTAGCGGGAGGGAAAATGAGCAGTTCTTC.

A single count supports this clone. The chain's CDR3 is CASSSRASGSPDTQYF. For the CDR3, the DNA is TGTGCCAGCAGTTCACGGGCTAGCGGGAGCCCAGATACGCAGTATTTT. The genes are TRBV6-5 and TRBJ2-3; 10 nucleotides line up with TRBD2. This CDR3 is built from 16 residues. CDR1 and CDR2 from the germline V gene are MNHEY and SVGAGI. V dropped 4 bases and J dropped 4; count of bases not matched to a gene: 8.

This clone turned up a few times. The chain combines TRBV19 with TRBJ1-5; no definite D call. Trimming shortened V by 0 bases and J by 6 bases, and 9 bases separated the two germline ends. CDR1 LNHDA and CDR2 SQIVND come from the germline V gene (reference sequence). The CDR3 sequence is 14 residues long. The CDR3 nucleotides are TGTGCCAGTAGTATAGAGGCTAGCGGTCAGCCCCAGCATTTT. Its translation: CASSIEASGQPQHF. Combining the CDR3 with reference TRBV19 and TRBJ1-5 gives the whole variable domain DGGITQSPKYLFRKEGQNVTLSCEQNLNHDAMYWYRQDPGQGLRLIYYSQIVNDFQKGDIAEGYSVSREKKESFPLTVTSAQKNPTAFYLCASSIEASGQPQHFGDGTRLSIL.

For this clone: Other DNA sequences from this sample encode an identical CDR3 as well. The gene calls are TRBV12-3 or TRBV12-4 and TRBJ1-5; D gene uncertain. The CDR3 runs to 12 residues. Trimming shortened V by 3 bases and J by 4 bases, and 4 bases separated the two germline ends. DNA for the CDR3: TGTGCCAGCAGTTTCGGGAATCAGCCCCAGCATTTT. This encodes CASSFGNQPQHF.

The rearrangement uses TRBV3-1 (or the pseudogene TRBV3-2) and TRBJ2-1; a possible D gene is TRBD2 (6 bases). CDR3 size: 16 residues. Trimming took off 1 base at V and 4 bases at J, with 14 bases between the two ends. Per germline, CDR1 LGHDT and CDR2 YNNKEL (reference sequence). The CDR3 sequence is CASSQAAGPRYNEQFF. CDR3 bases: TGTGCCAGCAGCCAAGCGGCGGGGCCTCGATACAATGAGCAGTTCTTC.